This T cell receptor (beta chain) originates from a study of T cells in Graves' hyperthyroidism and ophthalmopathy. RNA transcripts yielded amplified TCR beta CDR3 regions. During a first-round RT-PCR of the TCR CDR3, the HTBI primer set was used. TCRdb analysed the multiplex PCR reads with MiXCR anew, one entry per CDR3 protein. The sample includes hundreds of thousands of distinct CDR3 sequences, roughly a sixth of them seen just once. V was clipped by 4 bases and J by 6 bases, with 4 bases between them. The CDR3 runs 11 residues. Germline loops: CDR1 SNHLY, CDR2 FYNNEI. The study based diagnoses on clinical symptoms, serum thyroxine and TRAb, thyroid ultrasound and orbital computed tomography. This clonotype appeared many times.

This TCR was sampled from a woman between 50 and 59 years old with Graves' hyperthyroidism that later progressed to Graves' ophthalmopathy. The chain carries TRBV2 and TRBJ1-5, with no clear D. Sequencing was done on a sample of blood. CDR3 sequence (DNA): TGTGCCAGCAGTGTGGGTCAGCCCCAGCATTTT. Translating gives CASSVGQPQHF.